A single sample is the source of the 15 T cell receptor beta chains below, sequenced in a study of blood T cell repertoires in COVID-19. The assay was immunoSEQ multiplex PCR, and TCRdb's table has in-frame clones only and misses some. The data contain over 100,000 clones, 80% to 90% of them seen just once; the ten biggest clones take up around 1.1%. The sequenced material came from peripheral blood. These TCRs come from a human donor in a cohort sampled during active COVID-19.

This sequence joins TRBV6-5 and TRBJ1-1; D remains ambiguous. This CDR3 has 13 amino acids. Trimming left V 6 bases short and J 1 base short, with 9 bases between. In germline, CDR1 is MNHEY, CDR2 SVGAGI. In DNA form, the CDR3 reads TGTGCCAGCAGACGCCTGAGGAACACTGAAGCTTTCTTT. It codes for CASRRLRNTEAFF.

The chain combines TRBV2 with TRBJ2-3; tentative D call: TRBD2 (7 bases). V lost 7 bases and J lost 4, with 18 bases in between. CDR3 length: 15 amino acids. Germline V gene sequence: CDR1 SNHLY, CDR2 FYNNEI. The CDR3 is CASIGRTAFSDTQYF. The DNA for the CDR3 is TGTGCCAGCATCGGGAGGACAGCCTTCTCAGATACGCAGTATTTT.

This clone was observed a single time. The chain is built from TRBV5-5 and TRBJ1-2; D is unresolved. Per the germline V gene, CDR1 is SGHKS and CDR2 is YYEKEE (reference sequence). The CDR3 spans 15 residues. V was clipped by 0 bases and J by 1 base, with 10 bases between them. This chain's CDR3 is CASSLGREFNYGYTF. For the CDR3, the DNA is TGTGCCAGCAGCTTGGGGAGGGAGTTTAACTATGGCTACACCTTC.

This clone was counted once. This sequence joins TRBV5-1 and TRBJ1-1; D not certain. The CDR3 is made up of 14 amino acids. With 3 bases removed from V and 1 base from J, the gap between germline ends came to 10 bases. CDR1 is SGHRS and CDR2 is YFSETQ in the germline V gene. CDR3 region: CASSSPAANTEAFF. CDR3 bases: TGCGCCAGCAGCTCCCCTGCGGCGAACACTGAAGCTTTCTTT.

The chain has TRBV6-2 or TRBV6-3 and TRBJ2-7; D not certain. The CDR3 sequence is 13 residues long. Germline-derived CDR1 and CDR2 are MNHEY and SVGEGT. Between the trimmed V and J ends, which lost 3 bases and 3 bases, there was a span of 9 bases. The CDR3 region is CASSYLPRYEQYF. The CDR3 bases are TGTGCCAGCAGTTATCTCCCTCGCTACGAGCAGTACTTC.

Note on this clone: Different DNA sequences within this sample yield the same CDR3. The V and J genes are TRBV28 and TRBJ2-7; D is possibly TRBD1 (6 bases). Germline V gene lookup returns CDR1 MDHEN and CDR2 SYDVKM. V was shortened by 4 bases and J by 1 base, with 8 bases between the two germline ends. This CDR3 region has 13 residues. The CDR3 here is CASSSGQSYEQYF. The CDR3 DNA sequence: TGTGCCAGCAGTTCGGGACAATCCTACGAGCAGTACTTC.

This chain uses TRBV6-5 with TRBJ2-7; the D gene is possibly TRBD1 (6 bases). The length of the CDR3 is 14 residues. Germline CDR1 is MNHEY and CDR2 is SVGAGI. The V gene lost 5 bases and the J gene lost 0 bases, with 11 bases spanning the gap. CDR3 DNA sequence: TGTGCCAGCAGTACCGACAGGTCCTCCTACGAGCAGTACTTC. This translates into CASSTDRSSYEQYF.

The rearrangement links TRBV5-4 to TRBJ2-2; possibly TRBD1 for D (5 bases). Trimming removed 1 base from V and 6 bases from J, with 10 bases in between. This CDR3 has 14 residues. In germline, CDR1 is SGHNT, CDR2 YYREEE (reference sequence). The CDR3 DNA sequence: TGTGCCAGCAGCTTGCGGGCAGGGCCCGGGGAGCTGTTTTTT. Translating it yields CASSLRAGPGELFF.

The rearrangement links TRBV9 to TRBJ2-2; 9 bases are shared with TRBD1. CDR1 is SGDLS, CDR2 YYNGEE, per germline. The CDR3 runs 16 residues. The trim removed 3 bases at V and 5 bases at J, leaving 8 bases unmatched. CDR3 sequence reads: CASSDLRTGVTGELFF. The CDR3 DNA is TGTGCCAGCAGCGACCTGCGGACAGGGGTGACCGGGGAGCTGTTTTTT.

This clone came up once. This rearrangement joins TRBV11-3 to TRBJ2-1; 7 positions match TRBD2. Trimming removed 8 bases from V and 9 bases from J; junction bases left unmatched: 7. Looked up from germline, CDR1 is SGHNT and CDR2 is YENEEA. CDR3 length equals 12 residues. CDR3 sequence: CASGRGRGEQFF. The CDR3 nucleotides read TGTGCCAGCGGGCGGGGGAGGGGTGAGCAGTTCTTC.

The chain joins TRBV7-9 to TRBJ1-2; TRBD1 matches at 8 bases. The V gene end was trimmed by 4 bases and the J gene end by 4 bases; junction bases not matched to a gene: 8. CDR1 is SEHNR, CDR2 FQNEAQ, per germline (reference sequence). The CDR3 loop spans 15 amino acids. The chain's CDR3 is CASSSTTGTGYGYTF. CDR3 in DNA: TGTGCCAGCAGCTCGACAACCGGGACAGGCTATGGCTACACCTTC.

J is TRBJ1-4 and V is TRBV10-3, with D possibly matching TRBD1 (5 bases). Germline values: CDR1 ENHRY, CDR2 SYGVKD. CDR3 length: 14 residues. Trimming took 6 bases from V and 4 from J, leaving 12 bases between them. CDR3 region: CAIRGGTGNEKLFF. DNA for the CDR3: TGTGCCATCAGGGGGGGGACGGGTAATGAAAAACTGTTTTTT.

The V and J genes are TRBV11-2 and TRBJ2-1; D is unresolved. The V end was cut by 3 bases, the J end by 4 bases, with 16 bases between. CDR1 and CDR2 (germline): SGHAT, FQNNGV. This CDR3 has 16 amino acids. CDR3: CASSFRLQTNYNEQFF. The CDR3 DNA reads TGTGCCAGCAGCTTTCGACTCCAGACCAATTACAATGAGCAGTTCTTC. Full variable domain (remainder filled in from reference TRBV11-2 and TRBJ2-1): EAGVAQSPRYKIIEKRQSVAFWCNPISGHATLYWYQQILGQGPKLLIQFQNNGVVDDSQLPKDRFSAERLKGVDSTLKIQPAKLEDSAVYLCASSFRLQTNYNEQFFGPGTRLTVL.

The rearrangement joins TRBV7-2 to TRBJ1-5; D is perhaps TRBD1 (5 bases). This CDR3 has 16 residues. V lost 1 base, J lost 3 bases, and 13 bases lay in between. Germline V gives CDR1 SGHTA, CDR2 FQGNSA. The CDR3 region has the DNA TGTGCCAGCAGCTTAGTGTGGGGCAGGGCCAATCAGCCCCAGCATTTT. As protein: CASSLVWGRANQPQHF.

The chain employs TRBV18 and TRBJ2-1; TRBD2 agrees at 13 bases. V was clipped by 4 bases and J by 1 base; unmatched bases: 7. CDR3 length equals 18 residues. From germline, CDR1 is KGHSH and CDR2 LQKENI. The CDR3 loop is CASSLTSGGAGSYNEQFF. The CDR3 DNA reads as TGTGCCAGCTCACTTACTAGCGGGGGGGCCGGGTCCTACAATGAGCAGTTCTTC.